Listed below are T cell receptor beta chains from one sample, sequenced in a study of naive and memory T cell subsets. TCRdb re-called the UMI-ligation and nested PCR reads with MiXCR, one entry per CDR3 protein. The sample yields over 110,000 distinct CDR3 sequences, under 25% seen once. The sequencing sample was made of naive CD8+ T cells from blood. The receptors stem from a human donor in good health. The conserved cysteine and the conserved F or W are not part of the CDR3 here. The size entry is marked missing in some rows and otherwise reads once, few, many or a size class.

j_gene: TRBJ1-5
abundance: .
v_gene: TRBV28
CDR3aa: ATQGADNQPQH

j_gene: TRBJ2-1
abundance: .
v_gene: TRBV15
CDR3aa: ATSRDLTTSGSDGEQF

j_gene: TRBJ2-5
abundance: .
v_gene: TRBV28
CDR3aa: ASSAWTGGIRKETQY

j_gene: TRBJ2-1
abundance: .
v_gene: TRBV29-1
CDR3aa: SVFLAGVSSGNEQF

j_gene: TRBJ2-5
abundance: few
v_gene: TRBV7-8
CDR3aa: ASSLVTELQETQY

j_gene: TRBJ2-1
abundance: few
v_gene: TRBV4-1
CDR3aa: ASSHPGLARREQF

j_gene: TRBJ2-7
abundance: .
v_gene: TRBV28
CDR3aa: ASSLYSGRGGEQY

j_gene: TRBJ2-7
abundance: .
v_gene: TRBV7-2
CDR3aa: ASSLSWGNEQY

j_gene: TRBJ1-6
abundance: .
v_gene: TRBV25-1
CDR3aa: ASSDPRGNSPLH

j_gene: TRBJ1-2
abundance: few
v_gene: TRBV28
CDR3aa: ASSPTGNYGYT

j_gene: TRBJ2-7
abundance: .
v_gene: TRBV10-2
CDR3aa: ASSGPGYEQY

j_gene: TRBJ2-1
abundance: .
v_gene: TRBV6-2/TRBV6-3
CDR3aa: ASSYPASGIYEQF